The entry below describes one T cell receptor beta chain. This receptor's antigen is unknown. No clone much larger than this one lies a single base away; base qualities are absent. The donors were healthy, HIV-negative adults with no recently reported acute infections or vaccinations. All donors were Caucasian adults living in Nashville, Tennessee, USA. Magnetic negative selection was used to enrich CD4+ T cells, after which naive cells were positively selected on CD45RA and the negative fraction became the memory subset. After blood collection by leukapheresis, PBMCs were isolated using Ficoll-Histopaque density gradient centrifugation and then cryopreserved in the vapor phase of liquid nitrogen. Analytical flow cytometry was used to check the purity and quantity of every magnetically sorted T cell population. Genomic DNA was isolated from each sorted fraction and quantified by UV absorbance on a Nanodrop 2000c.

TCR CDR3 regions were amplified from genomic DNA by multiplex PCR using the deep immunoSEQ assay. Genomic DNA extracted from each cell subset was distributed evenly over all wells of several immunoSEQ 96-well plates, and each plate served as one replicate. For sorted subsets, each replicate PCR was loaded with approximately 200 ng genomic DNA, equivalent to about 30,000 T cell genomes. Purified libraries were measured with a Qubit 3.0 fluorometer, size-checked on a Bioanalyzer 2100, and measured again with the KAPA Library Quantification kit. Every immunoSEQ 96-well plate was sequenced on a separate single-read 150-cycle Illumina NextSeq 550 flow cell. Concerning the study's data processing: Because only junctional sequences without quality scores were contained in the immunoSEQ output, filtering matching that applied to full-length reads could not be performed. To assign V/J genes and CDR3, sequences were annotated against IMGT germline references using PyIR, a Python wrapper for IgBLAST v1.9. Reads were filtered out if the reads had weak V/J assignments (E-value above 1e-6), no CDR3, stop codons, out-of-frame junctions, or ambiguous translated residues. V3J clonotypes were defined as sequences sharing an identical inferred V gene, J gene, and CDR3 amino acid sequence. The percentage overlap between two repertoires was calculated by dividing the number of shared unique clonotypes by the size of the smaller repertoire. Richness of each repertoire was evaluated using RTK rarefaction, the Chao1 estimator, and Recon v2.1 estimates of unobserved clonotypes. For all TCRbeta clonotypes obtained by the gDNA method from a few donors, generation probabilities were computed with OLGA. TCRdb mirrors the immuneACCESS table, restricted to in-frame sequences. Some clones are absent from its copies; in checked studies, under half trace to an unresolved V gene, and the reason for the others is unknown. The V and J calls and the clone size are those of that table, but D and trimming were determined from the DNA. The sample includes fewer than 2.5 million clones, with 93% observed a single time. 0.36% of the sample goes to the ten largest clones.

These data belong to a study of shared clonotypes between healthy human individuals (dated by TCRdb to the early 2020s). Regarding the study in general: The cohort included a few men and a couple of women between 18 and 49 years of age. Per donor, three plates each were used for CD4 naive and CD4 memory, two for CD8 naive, and one for CD8 memory. Blood TCR repertoires of about five healthy adults were deeply sequenced to estimate repertoire size and the extent of clonotype sharing between individuals. To increase sequencing depth and limit assay-specific biases, TCR repertoire library preparation and sequencing were carried out by different laboratories using diverse techniques. Between about 0.8 and 9 billion PBMCs per donor were obtained by leukapheresis. The full study reports these points: Across four donors, approximately 4.6% of naive CD4, approximately 3.6% of naive CD8, around 2.1% of memory CD4, and under 0.45% of memory CD8 clonotypes were shared. Rarefaction of sorted-subset datasets indicated incomplete sequencing despite the large sequencing depth. Because the study included a small number of donors, the genetic and exposure-history diversity represented was limited. Larger estimated clonotype richness was generally found for naive subsets than for memory subsets. Sampling was restricted to blood, and TCR repertoires in tissues likely differ from the TCR repertoires found in blood. Compared with non-shared clonotypes, clonotypes shared by all four sorted-subset donors had higher generation probabilities. Pairwise subsampling indicated that sequencing depth was expected to affect the degree of clonotype sharing among donors.

V is reduced by 3 bases and J by 6 bases, leaving a spacing of 11 bases between them. CDR1 is given as LNHDA and CDR2 as SQIVND, both from the germline V gene (reference sequence). The CDR3 spans 14 residues, from the cysteine through the phenylalanine. Only the CDR3 portion is preserved as DNA: 42 bases, with reading frame beginning at the first base. The V and J segments used are TRBV19 and TRBJ2-2; 6 matching bases give a weak D call of TRBD1. Specimen: naive CD4+ T cells from PBMCs. What the cell subset or site label conveys for this sample: CD45RA+ positively selected. The clonotype comes from a man between 18 and 29 years old in good health. Some clones in this sample may be carry-over from other donors' samples. The CDR3 amino acid sequence is: CASSMRRQAGELFF. The nucleotides are TGTGCCAGTAGTATGAGGAGACAGGCCGGGGAGCTGTTTTTT.